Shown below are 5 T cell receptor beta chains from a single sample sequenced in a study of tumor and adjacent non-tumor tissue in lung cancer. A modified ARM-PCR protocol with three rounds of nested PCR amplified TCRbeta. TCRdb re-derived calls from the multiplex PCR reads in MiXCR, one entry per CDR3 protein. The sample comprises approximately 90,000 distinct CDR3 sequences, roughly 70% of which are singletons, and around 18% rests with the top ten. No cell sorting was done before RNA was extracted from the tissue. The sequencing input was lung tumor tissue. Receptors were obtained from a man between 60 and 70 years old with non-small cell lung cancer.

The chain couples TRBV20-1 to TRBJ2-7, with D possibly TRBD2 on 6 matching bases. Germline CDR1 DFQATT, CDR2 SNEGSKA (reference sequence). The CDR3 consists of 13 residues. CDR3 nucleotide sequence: TGCAGCGTCCGTGAGGGACTTCTACGCGAGCAGTACTTC. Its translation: CSVREGLLREQYF.

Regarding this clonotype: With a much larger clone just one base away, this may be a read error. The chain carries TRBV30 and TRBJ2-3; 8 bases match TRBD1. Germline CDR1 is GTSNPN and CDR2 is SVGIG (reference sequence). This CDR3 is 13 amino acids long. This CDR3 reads CTCGQGVTDTQYF. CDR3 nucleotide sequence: TGTACCTGCGGACAGGGAGTTACAGATACGCAGTATTTT.

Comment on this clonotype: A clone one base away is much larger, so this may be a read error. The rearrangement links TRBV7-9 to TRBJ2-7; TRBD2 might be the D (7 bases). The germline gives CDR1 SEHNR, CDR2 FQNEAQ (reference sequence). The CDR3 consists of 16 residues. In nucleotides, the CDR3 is TGTACCAGCAGCTGGGGGGGCGGCCCCAGCTCCTACGAGCAGTACTTC. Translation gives CTSSWGGGPSSYEQYF.

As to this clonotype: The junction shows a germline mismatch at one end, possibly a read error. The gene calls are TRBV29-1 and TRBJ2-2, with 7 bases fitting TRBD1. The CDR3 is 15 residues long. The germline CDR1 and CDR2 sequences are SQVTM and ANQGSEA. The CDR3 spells CSVDGIKGGTGEPFF. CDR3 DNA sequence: TGCAGCGTTGATGGAATAAAAGGGGGCACCGGGGAGCCGTTTTTT.

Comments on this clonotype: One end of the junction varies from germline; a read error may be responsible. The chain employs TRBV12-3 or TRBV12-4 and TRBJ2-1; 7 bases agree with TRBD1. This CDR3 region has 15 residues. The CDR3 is CASRSKGGSYNEQFF. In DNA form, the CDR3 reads TGTGCCAGCAGGTCGAAAGGGGGCTCCTACAATGAGCAGTTTTTC.